The clone carrying this T cell receptor (beta chain) was detected only a few times. This record belongs to a study of blood T cell repertoires in COVID-19. The authors' processing: Researchers report that nucleated cell counts were estimated from reference gene primer amplification. Profiling relied on immunoSEQ multiplex PCR, and the TCRdb table lists in-frame clones only, not all of them. That table furnishes V, J and clone size, whereas the DNA furnished D and trimming. The profile shows 250,000 to 300,000 clones, 75% to 90% of them singletons. The clonotype was recovered from a man aged 60-69 years who had recovered from COVID-19. Sequencing input: peripheral blood.

CDR3 DNA: TGTGCCAGCAGACGGGGGACTAGCGGGAGACCCGGGGAGCTGTTTTTT. Amino acid sequence: CASRRGTSGRPGELFF. V usage is TRBV27 and J usage is TRBJ2-2; 14 bases map to TRBD2. CDR1 and CDR2 (germline): MNHEY, SMNVEV (reference sequence). J gave up 6 bases and V 6 bases, and 6 bases lay outside the gene matches. CDR3 length equals 16 residues.